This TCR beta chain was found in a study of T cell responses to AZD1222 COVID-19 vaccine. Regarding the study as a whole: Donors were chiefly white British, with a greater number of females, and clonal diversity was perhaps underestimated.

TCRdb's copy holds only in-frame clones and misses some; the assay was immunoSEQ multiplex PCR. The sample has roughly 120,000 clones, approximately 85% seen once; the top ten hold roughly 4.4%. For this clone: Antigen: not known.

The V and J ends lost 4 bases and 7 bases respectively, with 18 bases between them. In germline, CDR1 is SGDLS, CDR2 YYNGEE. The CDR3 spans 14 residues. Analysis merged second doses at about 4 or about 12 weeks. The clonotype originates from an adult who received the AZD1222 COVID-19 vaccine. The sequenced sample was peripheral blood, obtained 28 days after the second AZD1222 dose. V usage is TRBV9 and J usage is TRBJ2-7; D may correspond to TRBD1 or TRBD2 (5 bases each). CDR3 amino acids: CASSPLGGLGEQYF. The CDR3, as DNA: TGTGCCAGCAGCCCACTTGGGGGATTGGGAGAGCAGTACTTC.